The rows below give T cell receptor beta chains drawn from one sample of a study of response to subunit inactivated influenza vaccine. TCRdb independently ran MiXCR on the RT-PCR reads; one entry per CDR3 protein. The sample holds 490,000 or so distinct CDR3 sequences, 7.6% seen once. Sequencing used PBMCs from blood, obtained around 2 years after vaccination. These receptors were taken from a man aged 50 to 75 who received an inactivated influenza vaccine. Each CDR3 is given with its conserved first and last residue. D genes are given only for firm matches. The size field is filled for only some rows; it gives once, few, many or a size class.

cdr3_length j_call clone_size d_call v_call cdr3_aa cdr3_nt
17 TRBJ2-7 many NA TRBV21-1 CASSKARRQGDGYEQYF TGTGCCAGCAGCAAAGCGAGGAGACAGGGGGATGGCTACGAGCAGTACTTC
15 TRBJ2-7 few TRBD2 TRBV30 CAWSAGGAITYEQYF TGTGCCTGGAGTGCCGGGGGGGCGATCACCTACGAGCAGTACTTC
17 TRBJ2-3 few NA TRBV4-2 CASSQERSSPRTDTQYF TGTGCCAGCAGCCAAGAAAGGTCTTCCCCTCGCACAGATACGCAGTATTTT
12 TRBJ1-5 few NA TRBV20-1 CSAMLGNQPQHF TGCAGTGCTATGCTGGGGAATCAGCCCCAGCATTTT
13 TRBJ2-7 once NA TRBV7-9 CAGRQDPAREQYF TGTGCCGGGCGACAGGACCCAGCACGCGAGCAGTACTTC
13 TRBJ2-2 many NA TRBV5-5 CASSSPHTGELFF TGTGCCAGCAGCTCGCCTCACACCGGGGAGCTGTTTTTT
15 TRBJ2-1 many TRBD2 TRBV7-2 CASSLAGTNYNEQFF TGTGCCAGCAGCTTAGCCGGGACTAACTACAATGAGCAGTTCTTC
15 TRBJ2-3 few NA TRBV20-1 CSAILVGRYTDTQYF TGCAGTGCGATACTAGTTGGCCGTTACACAGATACGCAGTATTTT
15 TRBJ1-4 NA NA TRBV7-9 CASSSDGTTNEKLFF TGTGCCAGCAGCTCAGACGGTACAACTAATGAAAAACTGTTTTTT
15 TRBJ1-2 NA NA TRBV11-2 CASSLGGNSNYGYTF TGTGCCAGCAGCTTAGGTGGGAATAGTAACTATGGCTACACCTTC